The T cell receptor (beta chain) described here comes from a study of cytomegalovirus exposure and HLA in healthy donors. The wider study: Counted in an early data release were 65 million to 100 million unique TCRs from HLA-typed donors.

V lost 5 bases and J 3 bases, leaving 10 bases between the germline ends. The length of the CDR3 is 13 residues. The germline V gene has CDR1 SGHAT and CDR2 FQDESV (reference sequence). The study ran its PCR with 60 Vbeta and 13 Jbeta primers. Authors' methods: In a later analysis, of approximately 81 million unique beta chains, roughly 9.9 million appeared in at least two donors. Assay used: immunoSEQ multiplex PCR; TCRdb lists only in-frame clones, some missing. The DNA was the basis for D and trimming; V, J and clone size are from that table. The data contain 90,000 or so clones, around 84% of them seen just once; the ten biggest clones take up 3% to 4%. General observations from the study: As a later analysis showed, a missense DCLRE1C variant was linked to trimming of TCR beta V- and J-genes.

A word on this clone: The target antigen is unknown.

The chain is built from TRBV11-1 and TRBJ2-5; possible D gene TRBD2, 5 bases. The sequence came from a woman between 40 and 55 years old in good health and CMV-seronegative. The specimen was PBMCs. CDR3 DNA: TGTGCCAGCAGCGCTAGCATTAAAGAGACCCAGTACTTC. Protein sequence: CASSASIKETQYF.